This T cell receptor (beta chain) was documented in a study of cytomegalovirus exposure and HLA in healthy donors (TCRdb year 2017). Some background on the complete study: In an earlier analysis of approximately 640 of the donors, 250 to 350 Gb of sequence data and some 100 million unique TCR beta sequences from about 190 million T cells were reported. The T cell repertoires of under 750 subjects were profiled by immunosequencing and related to cytomegalovirus serostatus. Both class I and class II loci were covered by HLA typing, at four-digit resolution. The number of donors typed differed by locus, with 629-630 for A, B, C, DRB1 and DQB1, 522 for DQA1, over 600 for DPA1, and 400 to 490 for DPB1. Four or five DR-DQ haplotypes were treated as single units for association and clustering because of strong linkage in the cohort. All discovery cohort repertoires had been generated on a single sequencing platform. Among the roughly 400 genotyped donors, approximately 82% belonged to the genetic ancestry cluster associated with self-reported Caucasian donors. The study aimed to test whether cataloging public T cell receptors could reveal signatures of past pathogen exposure. Besides the first cohort of roughly 700 subjects, a separate validation cohort made up of 120 different subjects was used. On average, roughly 200,000 unique TCR beta nucleotide sequences were sequenced per donor among about 400 genotyped donors of the cohort, with 15% to 20% of those sequences being non-productive. An early release that covered around 590 HLA-typed donors contained about 290 gigabases of sequencing data and around 85 million unique TCR sequences. Rather than using new phenotypic data, the later analysis identified candidate immune exposures from TCR beta sequences and from how often those sequences occurred across donors. Donor age, sex, ethnicity and CMV serostatus were collected together with the repertoire data. High-throughput TCR immunosequencing, statistical association of individual TCRs with disease status, and machine learning were combined to predict cytomegalovirus infection status. A later genetic analysis took genome-wide SNP genotypes for about 55% of the roughly 700 donors and used that subset as a discovery cohort. A later analysis re-examined previously published TCR beta repertoires from 600 to 700 donors and added high-resolution HLA genotyping to investigate patterns of TCR occurrence. To decide whether each TCR beta V gene segment behaved as functional or pseudogenic, an earlier analysis of 587 of the donors relied on high-throughput TCR beta sequencing. Findings and caveats that apply to the study as a whole: The sequencing pipeline was judged likely to have produced a cluster of highly shared sequence variants as a technical artifact. Some IMGT-functional V segments, including TRBV6-2 and TRBV6-3, could not be told apart with the 87-base-pair reads, so those segments were excluded. A later analysis found that HLA-associated TCR beta chains were more clonally expanded and had lower generation probabilities than equally common non-associated chains. An association between a missense DCLRE1C variant and V-gene and J-gene trimming of TCR beta chains was found in a later genetic analysis and replicated in an independent cohort. A further reported finding was that TCR beta sequences accurately predicted the HLA-A and HLA-B alleles for most subjects in the first cohort. HLA typing was unavailable for some donors at each locus, so association tests used only the typed subset. CMV serostatus was the only immune exposure information available for the cohort. When HLA alleles, especially DR and DQ, strongly co-occurred, attributing TCR associations to individual alleles was difficult. Correlated functional status among segregating V segments might reflect linkage disequilibrium, but an unknown experimental factor could not be ruled out. In the study, approximately 150 TCR beta chains were listed as associated with cytomegalovirus. In a later analysis, TCR association rates were found to vary across HLA loci, with the most associated TCRs seen for DRB1 alleles and the fewest for HLA-C alleles. Because counts were too low, approximately 18 rarely observed V segments, including chromosome 9 orphons, were excluded from the earlier analysis of several hundred of the donors. Most CMV-associated TCR beta chains appeared to be HLA-restricted in a later analysis, and the HLA associations seemed to be driven largely by CMV exposure. In this cohort, only TCR beta chains were sequenced, and detectable features were limited by the absence of alpha or paired-chain data. The classifier was reported to diagnose cytomegalovirus status with high specificity and sensitivity in both the original and validation cohorts. In a later analysis, 15,000 to 20,000 TCR beta sequences were associated with specific HLA alleles at a false discovery rate of 0.05. In an earlier analysis of approximately 600 of the donors, most TCR beta V segments were observed in productive rearrangements about 90% or about 30% of the time, broadly matching IMGT annotations. The presence/absence analyses assumed that sequencing depth was roughly uniform across donors, and that assumption may not be true. It was suggested by the authors that the approach could potentially be generalized to other disease states and immunological phenotypes. A later genetic analysis reported fewer N-insertions in productive TCRs among donors in an Asian-associated ancestry cluster than the roughly 620-donor mean. Several of the top co-occurrence clusters appeared to be linked to parvovirus B19, influenza, CMV and Epstein-Barr virus, according to a later analysis. Most TCR sequences were seen in very few donors, while some public TCRs were found in many individuals. In vitro tests confirmed that a few of the cytomegalovirus-associated TCR beta chains recognize cytomegalovirus antigens.

The library came from the immunoSEQ multiplex PCR assay. A mixture of 60 forward primers for TCR Vbeta segments and 13 reverse primers for TCR Jbeta segments was used in the multiplex PCR. The CDR3 region of rearranged TCR beta genes was amplified from genomic DNA with a multiplex PCR assay. The Illumina HiSeq System was used to sequence the amplified TCR beta libraries as 87-base-pair reads. Per the original workflow: A later analysis counted about 82 million unique TCR beta chains across the 666 repertoires, and some 11 million of these chains were shared by at least two donors. Raw reads were error-corrected and collapsed into unique sequences with a nearest-neighbor algorithm that merged closely related sequences to remove PCR and sequencing errors. Alignment of CDR3 sequences to IMGT reference sequences was used to assign V, D and J gene segments. For a sequence to be retained, a match of at least six nucleotides was required to both a V gene segment and a J gene segment. Rearrangements were classified as productive when the CDR3 lacked stop codons and remained in frame with V and J, and all other rearrangements were classified as non-productive. CDR3 was defined by IMGT convention, running from the second conserved V-encoded cysteine to the conserved J-encoded phenylalanine. The earlier analysis of 587 of the donors excluded any sequence lacking an unambiguous match to a single V gene segment. In an earlier analysis of approximately 590 of the donors, V segments were called functional above 56.7% productive rearrangements and were called segregating when the between-donor standard deviation exceeded 5%. To diagnose cytomegalovirus status from the catalog of TCR beta chain sequences, a statistical classification framework was built. In a later analysis, V and J genes were assigned by comparing TCR nucleotide sequences against IMGT/GENE-DB human TR gene sequences. A later analysis assigned CDR3 sequences and most-parsimonious VDJ recombination scenarios with the TCRdist pipeline. In a later analysis, each TCR beta chain was defined by its CDR3 amino acid sequence together with its V-gene family, and reads lacking a unique V-gene family were excluded. To address suspected cross-contamination and a sequencing artifact, a later analysis removed several hundred highly shared, low-generation-probability nucleotide sequences. In a later analysis, a clonal expansion index was calculated for each public chain from normalized within-repertoire ranks of inferred template counts. In a later analysis, generation probabilities were computed using a VDJ recombination model fitted to out-of-frame rearrangements, and the results were checked against IGoR. In a later analysis, hypergeometric tests were used to score TCR-TCR, TCR-HLA and TCR-CMV co-occurrence, with a repertoire-size bias correction applied to TCR pairs. In a later analysis, false discovery rates were estimated by permuting HLA or CMV assignments 20 times. A later analysis grouped co-occurring TCRs with DBSCAN, adding TCRdist sequence similarity when clustering within HLA-allele-positive subsets. Repertoires with fewer than 30,000 or more than 120,000 public chains, plus five repertoires with anomalous nucleotide sharing, were excluded from co-occurrence clustering. TCRdb holds this immuneACCESS table with in-frame rearrangements only. Some clones are missing; in checked studies, unresolved V genes explain under half, and the rest has no known cause. V and J calls and clone size come straight from that table; D and trimming were deduced from the DNA. Here the sample has 150,000 to 200,000 clones; roughly 73% occur a single time. Together, the top ten hold around 4.9% of the sample.

As to this clone: Its antigen is unknown. Base qualities were left out, and no much larger clone turns up one base away.

The cohort comprised more than 550 healthy bone marrow donors. Cohort members were all nominally healthy when sampled, although unrecorded immune exposures were likely present. The donor was CMV seronegative and was included in the group of several hundred seronegative cohort members. Every donor gave a peripheral blood sample, and the peripheral blood mononuclear cells from that sample were used for TCR beta sequencing. The Qiagen DNeasy Blood Extraction Kit was used to extract genomic DNA from the blood cell samples. V is clipped by 6 bases and J by 5 bases, and the sequence between their germline boundaries is 16 bases long. The CDR3 covers 14 residues, taking in both the cysteine and the phenylalanine. Left in the record is the CDR3 DNA by itself, 42 bases read in frame from the first base. From a lookup of the germline V gene (reference sequence), CDR1 and CDR2 are LNHDA and SQIVND.

This receptor was obtained from a male donor in good health and CMV-seronegative. Sample: PBMCs. The sequence links TRBV19 to TRBJ1-2; matching of 5 bases hints at TRBD1 as the D gene. Read as DNA, the sequence is TGTGCCAGTAGAAGCGGGACGAACCAATATGGCTACACCTTC. Translated, it gives CASRSGTNQYGYTF. The full variable domain, with segments outside the CDR3 supplied by the reference TRBV19 and TRBJ1-2 proteins, appears as DGGITQSPKYLFRKEGQNVTLSCEQNLNHDAMYWYRQDPGQGLRLIYYSQIVNDFQKGDIAEGYSVSREKKESFPLTVTSAQKNPTAFYLCASRSGTNQYGYTFGSGTRLTVV.